This T cell receptor (beta chain) was retrieved from a study of CXCR3-negative and CXCR3-positive naive CD8 T cells. Per the germline V gene, CDR1 is WNHNN and CDR2 is SYGVQD (reference sequence). The CDR3 extends over 16 amino acids. Researchers prepared the TRB cDNA libraries using 5' RACE with UMI labels. TCRdb processed the 5' RACE reads again and assigns one entry to each CDR3 protein, with no DNA. Across around 40,000 distinct CDR3 sequences, the top ten clones capture 14% to 15% of the sample. Source material: memory CD8+ T cells from blood. The sequence was obtained from a human donor in good health. Some clones in this sample may be carry-over from other donors' samples. The V call is TRBV10-1, the J call TRBJ2-2. CDR3 in amino acids: CASTFRTGTNTGELFF.